Following are 27 T cell receptor beta chains from one sample sequenced in a study of T cell changes during pregnancy in multiple sclerosis. TCRdb's table, derived via immunoSEQ multiplex PCR, lists solely in-frame clones and lacks some. This sample has roughly 48,000 clones, with over 80% found just once. Specimen: CD4+ T cells from peripheral blood mononuclear cells, collected in the second trimester of pregnancy. Receptors originate from a female donor in good health, enrolled as a control in a pregnancy study.

The chain links TRBV1 to TRBJ2-4; the table's TRBD2 call for D was not verified on the DNA. TRBV1 is described as a pseudogene. This CDR3 has 20 residues. CDR3 in amino acids: CTSSQDRGLAGGPDKNIQYF. CDR3 coding DNA: TGCACCAGCAGCCAAGATCGCGGACTAGCGGGAGGGCCGGACAAAAACATTCAGTACTTC.

This rearrangement joins TRBV27 to TRBJ1-2; 7 bases match TRBD1. From germline, CDR1 is MNHEY and CDR2 SMNVEV (reference sequence). The CDR3 covers 18 residues. Trimming cost V 5 bases and J 8 bases; bases outside gene matches: 23. Here the CDR3 DNA reads TGTGCCAGCAGTCCGCCGTGGACAGGACTTGACGCCTCGCGAGGCTACACCTTC. This codes for CASSPPWTGLDASRGYTF.

The chain uses TRBV7-2 and TRBJ2-3; D is uncertain. V was pared by 2 bases and J by 3 bases, with 6 bases between. Germline V gene data show CDR1 as SGHTA and CDR2 as FQGNSA. The CDR3 has 13 residues. CDR3 DNA sequence: TGTGCCAGCAGCTTACAGACTACAGATACGCAGTATTTT. This sequence encodes CASSLQTTDTQYF.

This rearrangement joins TRBV6-1 to TRBJ1-2; TRBD1 matches 10 bases. V gave up 4 bases and J gave up 2 bases; unmatched junction bases: 7. This CDR3 contains 16 residues. Per germline, CDR1 MNHNS and CDR2 SASEGT. The CDR3 loop is CASSVGTGELNYGYTF. The CDR3 DNA sequence: TGTGCCAGCAGTGTGGGGACAGGGGAGCTAAACTATGGCTACACCTTC.

The chain links TRBV5-4 to TRBJ2-1, with 8 bases identical to TRBD1. The CDR3 loop spans 16 amino acids. V was pared by 0 bases and J by 6 bases, with 8 bases of the junction left unmatched. Germline CDR1 SGHNT, CDR2 YYREEE (reference sequence). The CDR3 coding sequence is TGTGCCAGCAGCTTGGATCGGCAGGGGGCGTCCAATGAGCAGTTCTTC. It codes for CASSLDRQGASNEQFF.

The V call is TRBV5-6, the J call TRBJ2-5; 10 bases map to TRBD2. The V segment lost 4 bases and the J segment 5 bases; nucleotides outside the gene matches: 11. Per germline, CDR1 SGHDT and CDR2 YYEEEE. The CDR3 runs to 16 residues. The CDR3 DNA follows: TGTGCCAGCAGCCCGGAAAAAGCGGGAGGGTGGGAGACCCAGTACTTC. Translation: CASSPEKAGGWETQYF.

This clone was seen just once. This chain joins TRBV7-2 and TRBJ1-5, with D possibly being TRBD1 (6 bases). The CDR3 sequence is 18 residues long. V was cut by 1 base and J by 9 bases, with 25 bases left in between. The germline gives CDR1 SGHTA, CDR2 FQGNSA. CDR3 nucleotides: TGTGCCAGCAGCTTAGGGGACCGGGACAACTTCGGGATCGCGCCCCAGCATTTT. This gives the protein CASSLGDRDNFGIAPQHF.

The chain employs TRBV27 and TRBJ2-7; 8 bases are a match to TRBD2. The CDR3 has 15 amino acids. In germline, CDR1 is MNHEY, CDR2 SMNVEV (reference sequence). V shed 5 bases and J 0 bases; nucleotides not matched to a gene: 6. The DNA of the CDR3 is TGTGCCAGCAGTCGCCTAGCGGGTTCCTCCTACGAGCAGTACTTC. Amino acid sequence: CASSRLAGSSYEQYF.

The rearrangement joins TRBV4-2 to TRBJ1-2; D possibly corresponds to TRBD1 (6 bases). The CDR3 sequence is 14 residues long. V lost 0 bases to trimming and J lost 4 bases, with 9 bases between them. Germline V gene data show CDR1 as LGHNA and CDR2 as YNFKEQ. This CDR3 is CASSQEEQGYGYTF. In DNA form, the CDR3 reads TGTGCCAGCAGCCAAGAAGAACAGGGCTATGGCTACACCTTC.

The rearrangement uses TRBV10-3 and TRBJ2-7, with TRBD2 identical over 10 bases. Germline trimming cut 8 bases from V and 7 bases from J; bases unmatched to any gene: 11. CDR1 ENHRY and CDR2 SYGVKD come from the germline V gene. The CDR3 covers 14 residues. The CDR3 region has the DNA TGTGCCATCGGTGTCCTAGCGGGAGCGGGGGAGCAGTACTTC. This sequence encodes CAIGVLAGAGEQYF.

This rearrangement joins TRBV18 to TRBJ2-7, with 8 bases identical to TRBD2. The CDR3 has 15 residues. J was trimmed by 2 bases and V by 8 bases; bases with no gene match: 11. Germline loops: CDR1 KGHSH, CDR2 LQKENI. The CDR3 region is CASRPSSGSTYEQYF. CDR3 nucleotides: TGTGCCAGCCGACCTTCCAGCGGGAGCACCTACGAGCAGTACTTC.

The CDR3 DNA sequence: TGCGCCAGCAGCCCCGGGATGGGCGGGGACTACGAGCAGTACTTC. Its translation: CASSPGMGGDYEQYF. This sequence joins TRBV4-1 and TRBJ2-7; a possible D gene is TRBD2 (6 bases). V lost 4 bases, J lost 3 bases, and 16 bases lay in between. Per the germline V gene, CDR1 is MGHRA and CDR2 is YSYEKL. The CDR3 has 15 residues.

This sequence joins TRBV11-2 and TRBJ2-1; 14 nucleotides align to TRBD2. With 4 bases clipped from V and 4 bases from J, the junction kept 6 bases outside the gene matches. CDR1 SGHAT and CDR2 FQNNGV come from the germline V gene. This CDR3 contains 17 residues. The CDR3 sequence is CASSSGLAGVSYNEQFF. The CDR3 DNA sequence: TGTGCCAGCAGCTCGGGACTAGCGGGAGTAAGTTACAATGAGCAGTTCTTC.

V is TRBV28 and J is TRBJ2-7, with 11 bases matching TRBD2. V was clipped by 5 bases and J by 6 bases; unmatched bases: 6. The CDR3 consists of 14 residues. CDR1 and CDR2 (germline): MDHEN, SYDVKM. The CDR3 DNA follows: TGTGCCAGCAGTGTTCATAGCGGGAGGGCCGAGCAGTACTTC. Translated, it gives CASSVHSGRAEQYF.

This chain connects TRBV7-9 to TRBJ2-1, with 8 bases aligning to TRBD2. The CDR3 length is 14 residues. Germline V gene sequence: CDR1 SEHNR, CDR2 FQNEAQ (reference sequence). The V and J ends lost 3 bases and 5 bases, in that order; junction bases with no gene match: 3. CDR3 sequence: CASSLRAGDNEQFF. Here the CDR3 DNA reads TGTGCCAGCAGCTTGAGAGCGGGAGACAATGAGCAGTTCTTC. Using reference TRBV7-9 and TRBJ2-1 for the parts outside the CDR3, the full variable domain is DTGVSQNPRHKITKRGQNVTFRCDPISEHNRLYWYRQTLGQGPEFLTYFQNEAQLEKSRLLSDRFSAERPKGSFSTLEIQRTEQGDSAMYLCASSLRAGDNEQFFGPGTRLTVL.

V is TRBV28 and J is TRBJ2-3; TRBD2 is a possible D gene (6 bases). V was trimmed by 6 bases and J by 2 bases, leaving 15 bases between them. CDR3 size: 15 residues. Germline V CDR1 and CDR2: MDHEN, SYDVKM. The CDR3 spells CASSRSGSPTDTQYF. The CDR3 coding sequence is TGTGCCAGCAGCCGTTCCGGGAGCCCCACAGATACGCAGTATTTT.

The rearrangement joins TRBV14 to TRBJ1-1; TRBD1 aligns across 7 bases. The V segment lost 2 bases and the J segment 1 base; nucleotides outside the gene matches: 13. Per the germline V gene, CDR1 is SGHDN and CDR2 is FVKESK. The CDR3 contains 18 residues. This chain's CDR3 is CASSQSGIRGRKNTEAFF. CDR3 bases: TGTGCCAGCAGCCAATCAGGGATTAGGGGGCGAAAGAACACTGAAGCTTTCTTT.

The gene calls are TRBV6-5 and TRBJ2-1; D possibly corresponds to TRBD1 (6 bases). Germline assignment: CDR1 MNHEY and CDR2 SVGAGI. Deletions cut 3 bases from V and 7 bases from J, with 10 bases between. This CDR3 spans 13 amino acids. Here the CDR3 reads CASSYVGANEQFF. In DNA, the CDR3 is TGTGCCAGCAGTTATGTGGGGGCAAATGAGCAGTTCTTC.

V is TRBV10-3 and J is TRBJ2-3; 9 nucleotides match TRBD1. The CDR3 covers 16 residues. With 0 bases clipped from V and 4 bases from J, the junction kept 5 bases outside the gene matches. Germline CDR1 and CDR2: ENHRY and SYGVKD. CDR3 DNA sequence: TGTGCCATCAGTGAGTCCCCGGGACAGGGATCAGATACGCAGTATTTT. It specifies CAISESPGQGSDTQYF.

This rearrangement joins TRBV6-1 to TRBJ1-3, with D perhaps TRBD1 (5 bases). V was shortened by 7 bases and J by 2 bases, with 9 bases between the two germline ends. Germline CDR1 reads MNHNS; CDR2 reads SASEGT. CDR3 length: 13 residues. CDR3: CASKEGPGNTIYF. The CDR3 DNA sequence: TGTGCCAGCAAGGAGGGGCCTGGAAACACCATATATTTT.

V gene TRBV7-6 combines with J gene TRBJ1-4; 7 nucleotides match TRBD1. Germline loops: CDR1 SGHVS, CDR2 FNYEAQ. V was clipped by 5 bases and J by 8 bases; unmatched bases: 17. The CDR3 totals 17 residues. CDR3 protein: CASSPLLGQVYEEKLFF. The CDR3 DNA is TGTGCCAGCAGCCCCCTACTAGGACAGGTGTATGAGGAAAAACTGTTTTTT.

In regard to this clone: Germline is not matched at one junction end, which may reflect a read error. The genes are TRBV2 and TRBJ2-1; TRBD2 aligns across 11 bases. The V gene's germline CDR1 is SNHLY and CDR2 FYNNEI. The CDR3 spans 16 residues. The CDR3 nucleotides are TGTGCCAGCAGGGAAGTAGCGGGAGGGGATCGGGATGAGCAGTTCTTC. Translation: CASREVAGGDRDEQFF.

The rearrangement links TRBV10-1 to TRBJ2-7; 9 nucleotides match TRBD1. Germline lookup yields CDR1 WNHNN and CDR2 SYGVQD (reference sequence). This CDR3 has 14 amino acids. Unmatched junction bases numbered 4, after V lost 6 bases and J lost 1 base. CDR3 residues: CASRDRGESYEQYF. The CDR3 DNA follows: TGCGCCAGCAGAGACAGGGGGGAATCCTACGAGCAGTACTTC.

This clone showed up just once. V usage is TRBV19 and J usage is TRBJ2-5, with 10 bases fitting TRBD1. Germline-derived CDR1 and CDR2 are LNHDA and SQIVND (reference sequence). The trim removed 7 bases at V and 4 bases at J, leaving 6 bases unmatched. This CDR3 is 14 amino acids long. CDR3 coding DNA: TGTGCCAGTACCCCGCGGACAGGGGGAGAGACCCAGTACTTC. It codes for CASTPRTGGETQYF.

J is TRBJ1-1 and V is TRBV7-9; TRBD1 is a possible D gene (5 bases). The CDR3 length is 14 residues. The germline V gene encodes CDR1 SEHNR and CDR2 FQNEAQ (reference sequence). Trimming removed 6 bases from V and 10 bases from J, with 21 bases in between. In DNA form, the CDR3 reads TGTGCCAGCAGGCTGATGGACACAAACTCAAGAGCTTTCTTT. It codes for CASRLMDTNSRAFF.

This rearrangement joins TRBV28 to TRBJ1-2, with a tentative D call TRBD1 (6 bases). The V end lost 2 bases, the J end lost 6 bases, and 13 bases lay between the germline ends. CDR1 is MDHEN and CDR2 is SYDVKM in the germline V gene. The CDR3 loop spans 14 amino acids. CDR3 region: CASSLQGKVDGYTF. CDR3 nucleotide sequence: TGTGCCAGCAGTTTACAGGGGAAGGTTGATGGCTACACCTTC.

CDR3 amino acids: CAIRNGQGETYNSPLHF. The DNA of the CDR3 is TGTGCCATCAGAAATGGACAGGGGGAAACCTATAATTCACCCCTCCACTTT. The chain couples TRBV10-3 to TRBJ1-6; 10 nucleotides match TRBD1. J gave up 2 bases and V 6 bases, and 7 bases lay outside the gene matches. Germline V gene sequence: CDR1 ENHRY, CDR2 SYGVKD. The CDR3 covers 17 residues.